The 18 T cell receptor beta chains below all came from one sample that was sequenced in a study of Ad26.COV2.S vaccination and SARS-CoV-2 variants. Profiled with immunoSEQ multiplex PCR; TCRdb holds only in-frame clones, not every one. The top ten clones hold approximately 4.5% of a sample with 440,000 or so clones, 90% of them seen once. Treatment given: 15 to 20 received Ad26.COV2.S at low or high dose, single or two shots; about 5 received placebo; per-sample allocation not given. Repertoires come from day 63 after the first vaccine or placebo injection. Sample: peripheral blood, taken in a trial of Ad26.COV2.S vaccine versus placebo. These TCRs come from a person between 18 and 59 years old who received the Ad26.COV2.S COVID-19 vaccine or a placebo.

This chain joins TRBV29-1 and TRBJ1-2; D might be TRBD1 (6 bases). Trimming removed 2 bases from V and 8 bases from J, with 12 bases in between. Germline CDR1 SQVTM, CDR2 ANQGSEA. CDR3 length: 12 amino acids. The CDR3 DNA reads TGCAGCGTTGAAATGAGGGGGGCCGGCTACACCTTC. Its translation: CSVEMRGAGYTF.

The J gene is TRBJ2-5, the V gene TRBV11-3, with D perhaps matching TRBD1 or TRBD2 (5 bases each). Trimming pared 2 bases from V and 1 base from J, leaving 8 bases between. The CDR3 extends over 14 amino acids. CDR1 and CDR2 from the germline V gene are SGHNT and YENEEA. The CDR3 region is CASSLRGPQETQYF. The CDR3 coding sequence is TGTGCCAGCAGCTTACGGGGACCCCAAGAGACCCAGTACTTC.

This clone was picked up one time. The chain combines TRBV10-3 with TRBJ1-4; possible D gene TRBD1, 5 bases. The CDR3 length is 14 residues. Trimming removed 3 bases at V and 5 bases at J, with 10 bases between. Per the germline V gene, CDR1 is ENHRY and CDR2 is SYGVKD. The chain's CDR3 is CAISDKQANEKLFF. The CDR3, as DNA: TGTGCCATCAGTGATAAACAGGCGAATGAAAAACTGTTTTTT.

With regard to this clone: The same CDR3 is also encoded by other DNA sequences in this sample. J is TRBJ2-3 and V is TRBV5-1; D remains unclear. This CDR3 has 13 amino acids. V lost 0 bases, J lost 1 base, and 3 bases lay in between. CDR1 SGHRS and CDR2 YFSETQ come from the germline V gene. The DNA for the CDR3 is TGCGCCAGCAGCTTGGCTGGCACAGATACGCAGTATTTT. Translation: CASSLAGTDTQYF.

The V and J genes are TRBV7-2 and TRBJ2-3, with 8 bases that match TRBD2. From germline, CDR1 is SGHTA and CDR2 FQGNSA. V was clipped by 0 bases and J by 3 bases; unmatched bases: 5. CDR3 length: 16 residues. The CDR3 protein is CASSLAGAGVTDTQYF. CDR3 DNA sequence: TGTGCCAGCAGCTTAGCGGGAGCGGGAGTTACAGATACGCAGTATTTT.

The chain couples TRBV6-6 to TRBJ1-4; the D is unclear. Trimming removed 6 bases at V and 7 bases at J, with 18 bases between. CDR1 MNHNY and CDR2 SVGAGI come from the germline V gene (reference sequence). The CDR3 covers 15 residues. In DNA form, the CDR3 reads TGTGCCAGCAGACCCTATATAACGGGGAGTGAAAAACTGTTTTTT. Its protein product is CASRPYITGSEKLFF.

The chain carries TRBV27 and TRBJ2-4; D not certain. Trimming stripped 3 bases from V and 9 bases from J, with 12 bases between. This CDR3 contains 13 residues. Germline lookup yields CDR1 MNHEY and CDR2 SMNVEV (reference sequence). CDR3 amino acids: CASSFSGEFIQYF. The CDR3 coding sequence is TGTGCCAGCAGTTTTTCTGGAGAGTTCATTCAGTACTTC.

CDR3 loop: CASSASGETQYF. In DNA form, the CDR3 reads TGTGCCAGCAGCGCTAGCGGGGAGACCCAGTACTTC. This chain links TRBV9 with TRBJ2-5; 8 positions match TRBD2. V gave up 3 bases and J gave up 5 bases; unmatched junction bases: 0. This CDR3 has 12 amino acids. Germline-derived CDR1 and CDR2 are SGDLS and YYNGEE.

The chain recombines TRBV19 with TRBJ1-5, with TRBD1 identical over 7 bases. CDR3 size: 16 residues. CDR1 LNHDA and CDR2 SQIVND come from the germline V gene (reference sequence). The junction had 15 bases not matched to a gene; V was cut back by 7 bases and J by 6 bases. Here the CDR3 reads CASIPREGARTQPQHF. CDR3 coding DNA: TGTGCCAGTATCCCAAGAGAGGGGGCTAGAACTCAGCCCCAGCATTTT.

This clone occurred once. The chain combines TRBV18 with TRBJ1-2; TRBD1 aligns across 9 bases. The junction had 9 bases not matched to a gene; V was cut back by 6 bases and J by 7 bases. This CDR3 has 14 amino acids. From germline, CDR1 is KGHSH and CDR2 LQKENI. For the CDR3, the DNA is TGTGCCAGCTCCCCGGACAGGGGACGAAGTGGCTACACCTTC. This encodes CASSPDRGRSGYTF. Looking up the rest from reference TRBV18 and TRBJ1-2 gives the full variable domain: NAGVMQNPRHLVRRRGQEARLRCSPMKGHSHVYWYRQLPEEGLKFMVYLQKENIIDESGMPKERFSAEFPKEGPSILRIQQVVRGDSAAYFCASSPDRGRSGYTFGSGTRLTVV.

V and J are TRBV19 and TRBJ1-1, with TRBD1 as a possible D gene (6 bases). This CDR3 comprises 14 residues. V lost 3 bases and J 1 base, leaving 9 bases between the germline ends. Per the germline V gene, CDR1 is LNHDA and CDR2 is SQIVND (reference sequence). CDR3 nucleotides: TGTGCCAGTAGTATTGGGGGGGCGAACACTGAAGCTTTCTTT. Protein: CASSIGGANTEAFF.

The V and J genes are TRBV19 and TRBJ1-3; no clear D. V lost 3 bases and J lost 4, with 13 bases in between. This CDR3 comprises 15 residues. The germline V gene has CDR1 LNHDA and CDR2 SQIVND (reference sequence). CDR3: CASSIRPPPGNTIYF. For the CDR3, the DNA is TGTGCCAGTAGTATTCGACCCCCGCCCGGAAACACCATATATTTT.

V gene TRBV9 combines with J gene TRBJ2-6; no reliable D call. V shed 1 base and J shed 0 bases, with 5 bases lying between them. The CDR3 has 15 residues. Germline CDR1 is SGDLS and CDR2 is YYNGEE. The CDR3 here is CASSVTSSGANVLTF. CDR3 in DNA: TGTGCCAGCAGCGTAACGTCCTCTGGGGCCAACGTCCTGACTTTC.

This clone was picked up a small number of times. This sequence joins TRBV4-1 and TRBJ1-2; D is ambiguous. V lost 1 base and J lost 4, with 13 bases in between. CDR3 length: 15 amino acids. Germline V lookup: CDR1 MGHRA, CDR2 YSYEKL. The CDR3 DNA reads as TGCGCCAGCAGCCAAGTTCCGGGTTCTGGCTATGGCTACACCTTC. Encoded protein: CASSQVPGSGYGYTF.

The chain is built from TRBV28 and TRBJ2-7; perhaps TRBD1 as D (5 bases). The CDR3 spans 16 residues. Germline V gives CDR1 MDHEN, CDR2 SYDVKM. Trimming removed 6 bases at V and 2 bases at J, with 20 bases between. Here the CDR3 DNA reads TGTGCCAGCAGGCCCCTCCGACAGCCACAACCCTACGAGCAGTACTTC. It specifies CASRPLRQPQPYEQYF.

The chain recombines TRBV19 with TRBJ2-1, with D perhaps matching TRBD1 (7 bases). Trimming removed 3 bases from V and 6 bases from J, with 12 bases in between. The germline V gene encodes CDR1 LNHDA and CDR2 SQIVND (reference sequence). This CDR3 comprises 14 residues. DNA of the CDR3: TGTGCCAGTAGTATTCGGCAGGGGGGCAATGAGCAGTTCTTC. As protein: CASSIRQGGNEQFF.

The V gene is TRBV28, the J gene TRBJ2-4, with 7 bases identical to TRBD1. V dropped 1 base and J dropped 0; count of bases not matched to a gene: 6. This CDR3 region has 17 residues. Germline V CDR1 and CDR2: MDHEN, SYDVKM. The CDR3 spells CASSLSGQPLAKNIQYF. CDR3 bases: TGTGCCAGCAGTTTATCGGGACAGCCGCTAGCCAAAAACATTCAGTACTTC.

This chain joins TRBV24-1 and TRBJ2-5; D not resolved. CDR3 length: 11 amino acids. Trimming stripped 3 bases from V and 5 bases from J, with 3 bases between. CDR1 is KGHDR and CDR2 is SFDVKD in the germline V gene. The CDR3 nucleotides read TGTGCCACCAGTGATAGGGAGACCCAGTACTTC. Protein product: CATSDRETQYF.